The next 7 T cell receptor beta chains were all read from a single sample in a study of T cell responses to AZD1222 COVID-19 vaccine. Profiled with immunoSEQ multiplex PCR; TCRdb holds only in-frame clones, not every one. This repertoire shows about 160,000 clones, roughly 91% found once; its top ten account for about 1.3%. The starting material was peripheral blood, obtained on day 0 of AZD1222 vaccination. Receptors originate from an adult in good health.

This clone was detected only once. This chain joins TRBV28 and TRBJ2-1; 9 positions agree with TRBD2. CDR1 and CDR2 from the germline V gene are MDHEN and SYDVKM. The CDR3 totals 17 residues. J lost 5 bases, V lost 6 bases, and 14 bases had no gene match. This chain's CDR3 is CASSPRRGLAMDNEQFF. The DNA of the CDR3 is TGTGCCAGCAGCCCCCGCCGAGGACTAGCGATGGACAATGAGCAGTTCTTC.

This clone was seen just once. J is TRBJ2-2 and V is TRBV7-9; D gene unclear. This CDR3 has 11 residues. CDR1 is SEHNR and CDR2 is FQNEAQ in the germline V gene (reference sequence). Trimming left V 9 bases short and J 6 bases short, with 8 bases between. The CDR3 here is CARFGAGELFF. CDR3 bases: TGTGCCAGATTTGGAGCCGGGGAGCTGTTTTTT.

To note about this clone: Compared with germline, one end of the junction differs, possibly owing to a read error. The sample carries other DNA sequences with the same CDR3. CDR3 in DNA: TGTGCTAGTAGTATAGCAGGGGGCGGAGAGCAGTACTTC. It encodes CASSIAGGGEQYF. V usage is TRBV19 and J usage is TRBJ2-7, with 8 nucleotides matching TRBD1. This CDR3 region has 13 residues. Germline-derived CDR1 and CDR2 are LNHDA and SQIVND (reference sequence).

The rearrangement links TRBV6-1 to TRBJ2-1, with TRBD2 matching over 9 bases. Germline CDR1 is MNHNS and CDR2 is SASEGT. V trimming: 4 bases; J trimming: 0 bases; junction bases outside the gene matches: 7. The CDR3 loop spans 17 amino acids. The CDR3 nucleotides are TGTGCCAGCAGTGGCCTCGGACTAGCGAGCTCCTACAATGAGCAGTTCTTC. This encodes CASSGLGLASSYNEQFF.

This rearrangement joins TRBV7-2 to TRBJ2-5; D might be TRBD2 (7 bases). Germline CDR1 is SGHTA and CDR2 is FQGNSA. V lost 1 base and J 5 bases, leaving 14 bases between the germline ends. This CDR3 has 15 residues. The CDR3 here is CASSLVGGLAETQYF. The CDR3 DNA sequence: TGTGCCAGCAGCTTAGTCGGGGGGCTGGCGGAGACCCAGTACTTC.

The chain recombines TRBV5-5 with TRBJ2-1; D is ambiguous. The V end lost 0 bases, the J end lost 4 bases, and 14 bases lay between the germline ends. The CDR3 loop spans 16 amino acids. CDR1 and CDR2 from the germline V gene are SGHKS and YYEKEE (reference sequence). This chain's CDR3 is CASSLVFHPGYNEQFF. The CDR3 DNA is TGTGCCAGCAGCTTGGTCTTTCATCCGGGTTACAATGAGCAGTTCTTC. Full variable domain (outside the CDR3, taken from reference TRBV5-5 and TRBJ2-1): DAGVTQSPTHLIKTRGQQVTLRCSPISGHKSVSWYQQVLGQGPQFIFQYYEKEERGRGNFPDRFSARQFPNYSSELNVNALLLGDSALYLCASSLVFHPGYNEQFFGPGTRLTVL.

This clone was counted a few times. This sequence joins TRBV7-8 and TRBJ1-5; 7 bases match TRBD1. Losses at the gene ends were 5 bases for V and 2 bases for J; bases not matched to a gene: 9. The CDR3 contains 16 residues. Germline CDR1 and CDR2: SGHVS and FQNEAQ. The CDR3, as DNA: TGTGCCAGCAGCCAGAGACAGGGCGTCGGCAATCAGCCCCAGCATTTT. Residues: CASSQRQGVGNQPQHF.